The rows below give T cell receptor beta chains drawn from one sample of a study of blood T cell repertoires in COVID-19. Only in-frame clones appear in the TCRdb table, and some are missing; sequencing was by immunoSEQ multiplex PCR. Altogether some 96,000 clones are present, approximately 89% being singletons, with the ten largest covering about a tenth. The sample comprised peripheral blood. The receptors stem from a man between 45 and 60 years old with acute or convalescent COVID-19. Each CDR3 is given with its conserved first and last residue. Fields, in order: D gene, clone size, J gene, V gene, CDR3 DNA, CDR3 protein. D genes are given only for firm matches. Clone size is shown for a subset of rows, as once, few, many or a class of expanded clone.

d_gene: TRBD2
abundance: -
j_gene: TRBJ2-7
v_gene: TRBV6-1
CDR3nt: TGTGCCAGCAGTGAAGGACTAGCGGGAGCCTACGAGCAGTACTTC
CDR3aa: CASSEGLAGAYEQYF

d_gene: -
abundance: -
j_gene: TRBJ2-1
v_gene: TRBV3-1/TRBV3-2
CDR3nt: TGTGCCAGCAGCCAAGAGAGGGTGACCTACAATGAGCAGTTCTTC
CDR3aa: CASSQERVTYNEQFF

d_gene: -
abundance: -
j_gene: TRBJ2-5
v_gene: TRBV18
CDR3nt: TGTGCCAGCTCACTGCAGGGACAAGAGACCCAGTACTTC
CDR3aa: CASSLQGQETQYF

d_gene: -
abundance: few
j_gene: TRBJ2-7
v_gene: TRBV27
CDR3nt: TGTGCCAGCAGTTTATCGGGCCAGGGGCCCTACGAGCAGTACTTC
CDR3aa: CASSLSGQGPYEQYF

d_gene: -
abundance: -
j_gene: TRBJ1-5
v_gene: TRBV27
CDR3nt: TGTGCCAGCACAAGAACGGGACAAGGTAATCAGCCCCAGCATTTT
CDR3aa: CASTRTGQGNQPQHF

d_gene: -
abundance: -
j_gene: TRBJ1-1
v_gene: TRBV5-1
CDR3nt: TGCGCCAGCAGCTCTGATAACAGGGACGCTGAAGCTTTCTTT
CDR3aa: CASSSDNRDAEAFF

d_gene: -
abundance: -
j_gene: TRBJ2-2
v_gene: TRBV5-5
CDR3nt: TGTGCCAGCAGCTTGGACGGGACTGACACCGGGGAGCTGTTTTTT
CDR3aa: CASSLDGTDTGELFF

d_gene: TRBD1
abundance: -
j_gene: TRBJ2-7
v_gene: TRBV12-3/TRBV12-4
CDR3nt: TGTGCCAGCAGTTTAAGGGGGCCCTACGAGCAGTACTTC
CDR3aa: CASSLRGPYEQYF

d_gene: -
abundance: -
j_gene: TRBJ2-1
v_gene: TRBV25-1
CDR3nt: TGTGCCAGCAGTGCACAGGGTCTCGGCTACAATGAGCAGTTCTTC
CDR3aa: CASSAQGLGYNEQFF

d_gene: -
abundance: -
j_gene: TRBJ1-5
v_gene: TRBV7-9
CDR3nt: TGTGCCAGCAGCACGAATCGGGTCGGGAGCAATCAGCCCCAGCATTTT
CDR3aa: CASSTNRVGSNQPQHF

d_gene: TRBD1
abundance: -
j_gene: TRBJ2-7
v_gene: TRBV29-1
CDR3nt: TGCAGCGTGAAACAGGGGGCGGGCGAGCAGTACTTC
CDR3aa: CSVKQGAGEQYF

d_gene: -
abundance: -
j_gene: TRBJ1-1
v_gene: TRBV12-5
CDR3nt: TGTGCTAGTGGCTTCCCCCACACTGAAGCTTTCTTT
CDR3aa: CASGFPHTEAFF

d_gene: -
abundance: once
j_gene: TRBJ2-4
v_gene: TRBV11-2
CDR3nt: TGTGCCAGCAGCGCCCTCGGTGGTGACCAGCGTGGAAACATTCAGTACTTC
CDR3aa: CASSALGGDQRGNIQYF

d_gene: -
abundance: -
j_gene: TRBJ1-1
v_gene: TRBV7-9
CDR3nt: TGTGCCAGCAGCCCCGCCCAGGGGTCGGGCACTGAAGCTTTCTTT
CDR3aa: CASSPAQGSGTEAFF

d_gene: -
abundance: -
j_gene: TRBJ2-1
v_gene: TRBV6-6
CDR3nt: TGTGCCAGCAGTTACCGGGAGAAGAGCGATGAGCAGTTCTTC
CDR3aa: CASSYREKSDEQFF

d_gene: -
abundance: -
j_gene: TRBJ2-2
v_gene: TRBV12-3/TRBV12-4
CDR3nt: TGTGCCAGCAGTTTAGCGCGGACCGGGGAGCTGTTTTTT
CDR3aa: CASSLARTGELFF

d_gene: TRBD1
abundance: -
j_gene: TRBJ1-2
v_gene: TRBV2
CDR3nt: TGTGCCAGCAGACCGGGACAGAACTATGGCTACACCTTC
CDR3aa: CASRPGQNYGYTF

d_gene: -
abundance: -
j_gene: TRBJ2-1
v_gene: TRBV6-4
CDR3nt: TGTGCCAGCCGACGGGATAGCTCCTACAATGAGCAGTTCTTC
CDR3aa: CASRRDSSYNEQFF

d_gene: TRBD1
abundance: -
j_gene: TRBJ2-3
v_gene: TRBV9
CDR3nt: TGTGCCAGCAGCCCGGACAGGGGGCAAGGAGATACGCAGTATTTT
CDR3aa: CASSPDRGQGDTQYF

d_gene: -
abundance: -
j_gene: TRBJ2-4
v_gene: TRBV19
CDR3nt: TGTGCCAGTAGTCCCCAGAATCTAAACATTCAGTACTTC
CDR3aa: CASSPQNLNIQYF

d_gene: TRBD1
abundance: -
j_gene: TRBJ1-2
v_gene: TRBV5-1
CDR3nt: TGCGCCAGCAGTTACGGGACAGGGGTCAACTCGGACTATGGCTACACCTTC
CDR3aa: CASSYGTGVNSDYGYTF

d_gene: -
abundance: -
j_gene: TRBJ1-4
v_gene: TRBV6-5
CDR3nt: TGTGCCAGCAGTTACGAGGGACTCCCACCGAGGGAAAAACTGTTTTTT
CDR3aa: CASSYEGLPPREKLFF

d_gene: -
abundance: -
j_gene: TRBJ1-1
v_gene: TRBV2
CDR3nt: TGTGCCAGCACGGACGGGGGGTCGGGGCCTGAAGCTTTCTTT
CDR3aa: CASTDGGSGPEAFF

d_gene: TRBD2
abundance: -
j_gene: TRBJ2-7
v_gene: TRBV18
CDR3nt: TGTGCCAGCTCACCGGGACGGGAGGCCCCTAGCTCCTACGAGCAGTACTTC
CDR3aa: CASSPGREAPSSYEQYF

d_gene: TRBD2
abundance: -
j_gene: TRBJ2-7
v_gene: TRBV5-1
CDR3nt: TGCGCCAGCAGCTCCCAGACTAGCGGGAGACCCGAGCAGTACTTC
CDR3aa: CASSSQTSGRPEQYF

d_gene: TRBD1
abundance: once
j_gene: TRBJ1-4
v_gene: TRBV5-1
CDR3nt: TGCGCCAGCAGCTGGACAGGGGTTTCTAATGAAAAACTGTTTTTT
CDR3aa: CASSWTGVSNEKLFF

d_gene: -
abundance: -
j_gene: TRBJ2-2
v_gene: TRBV14
CDR3nt: TGTGCCAGCAGCCCCGGACGGACCCTCCCGGGGGTTCGGGTGACCGGGGAGCTGTTTTTT
CDR3aa: CASSPGRTLPGVRVTGELFF

d_gene: TRBD1
abundance: -
j_gene: TRBJ2-7
v_gene: TRBV24-1
CDR3nt: TGTGCCACCAGTGACCCGGGACAGGGCAGGGAGCAGTACTTC
CDR3aa: CATSDPGQGREQYF

d_gene: -
abundance: -
j_gene: TRBJ1-4
v_gene: TRBV11-2
CDR3nt: TGTGCCAGCAGCTCGGGACAATCACGGGGTAATGAAAAACTGTTTTTT
CDR3aa: CASSSGQSRGNEKLFF

d_gene: TRBD1
abundance: -
j_gene: TRBJ1-2
v_gene: TRBV19
CDR3nt: TGTGCCAGTAGTATAAGGAGGACAGGGGACGGCTACACCTTC
CDR3aa: CASSIRRTGDGYTF

d_gene: -
abundance: -
j_gene: TRBJ2-7
v_gene: TRBV4-2
CDR3nt: TGTGCCAGCAGCCAAGGCCCTGTATCTGGGGCGAGCTCCTACGAGCAGTACTTC
CDR3aa: CASSQGPVSGASSYEQYF

d_gene: -
abundance: -
j_gene: TRBJ2-2
v_gene: TRBV7-9
CDR3nt: TGTGCCAGCAGCTCCCCTGGAGGGAGCGACACCGGGGAGCTGTTTTTT
CDR3aa: CASSSPGGSDTGELFF

d_gene: TRBD1
abundance: -
j_gene: TRBJ1-2
v_gene: TRBV19
CDR3nt: TGTGCCAGTAGGACAGGGAGGTCTGACTATGGCTACACCTTC
CDR3aa: CASRTGRSDYGYTF

d_gene: TRBD2
abundance: -
j_gene: TRBJ2-7
v_gene: TRBV11-2
CDR3nt: TGTGCCAGCAGCTCAGGACTAGCGGGAGGCGAGCAGTACTTC
CDR3aa: CASSSGLAGGEQYF

d_gene: -
abundance: once
j_gene: TRBJ1-5
v_gene: TRBV12-5
CDR3nt: TGTGCTAGTGGTTTCAGGGCTAATCAGCCCCAGCATTTT
CDR3aa: CASGFRANQPQHF

d_gene: TRBD2
abundance: -
j_gene: TRBJ2-5
v_gene: TRBV2
CDR3nt: TGTGCCAGCAGTGAGGAACTAGCGGGAGTTGAGACCCAGTACTTC
CDR3aa: CASSEELAGVETQYF

d_gene: -
abundance: -
j_gene: TRBJ1-2
v_gene: TRBV5-1
CDR3nt: TGCGCCAGCAGCCCCCGTGGACTTGACACGGATGGCTACACCTTC
CDR3aa: CASSPRGLDTDGYTF

d_gene: TRBD1
abundance: -
j_gene: TRBJ1-5
v_gene: TRBV15
CDR3nt: TGTGCCACCAGCAGAGCCCCACAGGGGGGATGGGGCAATCAGCCCCAGCATTTT
CDR3aa: CATSRAPQGGWGNQPQHF

d_gene: -
abundance: -
j_gene: TRBJ1-6
v_gene: TRBV19
CDR3nt: TGTGCCAGTAGTATAGGGCACCGGGGGGCCCTAAATTCACCCCTCCACTTT
CDR3aa: CASSIGHRGALNSPLHF

d_gene: -
abundance: -
j_gene: TRBJ2-2
v_gene: TRBV2
CDR3nt: TGTGCCAGCAGTGAAGGGGGGCCCACCGGGGAGCTGTTTTTT
CDR3aa: CASSEGGPTGELFF

d_gene: TRBD2
abundance: once
j_gene: TRBJ2-5
v_gene: TRBV7-2
CDR3nt: TGTGCCAGCAGCTTAGACGGGACTAGGGAGACCCAGTACTTC
CDR3aa: CASSLDGTRETQYF